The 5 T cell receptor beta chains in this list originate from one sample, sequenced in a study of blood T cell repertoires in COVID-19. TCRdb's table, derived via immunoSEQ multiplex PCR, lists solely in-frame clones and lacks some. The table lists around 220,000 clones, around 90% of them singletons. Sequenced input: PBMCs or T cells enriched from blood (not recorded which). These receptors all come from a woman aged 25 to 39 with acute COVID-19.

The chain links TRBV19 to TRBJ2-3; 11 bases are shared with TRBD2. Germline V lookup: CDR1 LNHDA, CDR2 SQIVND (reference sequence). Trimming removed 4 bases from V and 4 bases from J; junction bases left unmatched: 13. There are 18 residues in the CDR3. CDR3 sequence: CASSRTSGGLSGADTQYF. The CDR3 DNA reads TGTGCCAGTAGTAGAACTAGCGGGGGTCTTAGTGGCGCAGATACGCAGTATTTT.

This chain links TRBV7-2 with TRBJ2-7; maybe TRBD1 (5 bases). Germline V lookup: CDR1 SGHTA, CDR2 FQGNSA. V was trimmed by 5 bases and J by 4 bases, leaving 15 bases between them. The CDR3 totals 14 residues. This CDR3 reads CASSQGQGWYEQYF. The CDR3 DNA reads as TGTGCCAGCAGCCAAGGGCAGGGTTGGTACGAGCAGTACTTC.

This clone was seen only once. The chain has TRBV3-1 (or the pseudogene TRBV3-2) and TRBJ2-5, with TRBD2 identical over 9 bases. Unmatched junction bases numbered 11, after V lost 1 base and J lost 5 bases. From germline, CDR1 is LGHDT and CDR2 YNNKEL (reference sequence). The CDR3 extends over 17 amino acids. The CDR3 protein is CASSQVIGLAGMETQYF. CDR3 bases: TGTGCCAGCAGCCAAGTTATTGGGCTAGCGGGGATGGAGACCCAGTACTTC.

CDR3 in amino acids: CASLETGRNTIYF. CDR3 coding DNA: TGTGCCAGCTTAGAGACAGGGAGGAACACCATATATTTT. The chain carries TRBV3-1 (or the pseudogene TRBV3-2) and TRBJ1-3; 7 bases are a match to TRBD1. This CDR3 spans 13 amino acids. Trimming cost V 8 bases and J 7 bases; bases outside gene matches: 8. Germline CDR1 reads LGHDT; CDR2 reads YNNKEL (reference sequence).

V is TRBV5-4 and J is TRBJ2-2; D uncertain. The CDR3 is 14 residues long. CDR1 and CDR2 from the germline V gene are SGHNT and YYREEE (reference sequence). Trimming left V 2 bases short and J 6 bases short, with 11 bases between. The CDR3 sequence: CASSLPNLAGELFF. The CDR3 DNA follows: TGTGCCAGCAGCTTACCCAACTTGGCCGGGGAGCTGTTTTTT.